The 32 T cell receptor beta chains listed next were all sequenced from one sample in a study of T cell responses to AZD1222 COVID-19 vaccine. The table came from immunoSEQ multiplex PCR; TCRdb's copy has only in-frame clones and leaves some out. The data contain roughly 150,000 clones, approximately 92% of them singletons. The material sequenced was peripheral blood, taken on day 0 of AZD1222 vaccination. Receptors originate from an adult in good health.

The J gene is TRBJ2-2, the V gene TRBV12-5, with 7 bases matching TRBD2. The CDR3 length is 17 residues. Looked up from germline, CDR1 is LGHNT and CDR2 is FRNRAP. The trim removed 6 bases at V and 2 bases at J, leaving 12 bases unmatched. This CDR3 is CASGDQLTSANTGELFF. DNA for the CDR3: TGTGCTAGTGGGGATCAATTAACTAGCGCCAACACCGGGGAGCTGTTTTTT.

In its sample, this clone was seen a few times. Here the CDR3 DNA reads TGTGCCAGCAGCTTTCAGGGGAACTATGGCTACACCTTC. The encoded protein is CASSFQGNYGYTF. The rearrangement joins TRBV7-9 to TRBJ1-2, with TRBD1 as a possible D gene (6 bases). Per the germline V gene, CDR1 is SEHNR and CDR2 is FQNEAQ (reference sequence). This CDR3 has 13 amino acids. Trimming left V 3 bases short and J 2 bases short, with 7 bases between.

The chain joins TRBV6-5 to TRBJ1-4, with 8 nucleotides matching TRBD1. The CDR3 runs 14 residues. Germline V CDR1 and CDR2: MNHEY, SVGAGI. V trimming: 6 bases; J trimming: 7 bases; junction bases outside the gene matches: 7. For the CDR3, the DNA is TGTGCCAGCAGGGTGGCAGGGGGCATTGAAAAACTGTTTTTT. Translated: CASRVAGGIEKLFF.

The chain combines TRBV27 with TRBJ2-7; D unresolved. Trimming left V 2 bases short and J 2 bases short, with 7 bases between. CDR3 length equals 13 residues. Germline V gene lookup returns CDR1 MNHEY and CDR2 SMNVEV (reference sequence). The CDR3 loop is CASSLDGPYEQYF. CDR3 nucleotides: TGTGCCAGCAGTTTAGACGGCCCCTACGAGCAGTACTTC.

The chain couples TRBV12-3 or TRBV12-4 to TRBJ1-2; possibly TRBD1 for D (6 bases). The CDR3 totals 13 residues. Trimming took off 5 bases at V and 8 bases at J, with 15 bases between the two ends. The CDR3 loop is CASSLTGFGGYTF. As DNA, the CDR3 is TGTGCCAGCAGTCTAACAGGGTTCGGGGGCTACACCTTC.

This rearrangement joins TRBV4-1 to TRBJ1-4; D call uncertain. This CDR3 comprises 14 residues. The germline V gene encodes CDR1 MGHRA and CDR2 YSYEKL. Trimming left V 1 base short and J 4 bases short, with 7 bases between. The CDR3 spells CASSQVEFNEKLFF. For the CDR3, the DNA is TGCGCCAGCAGCCAAGTGGAGTTTAATGAAAAACTGTTTTTT.

The chain carries TRBV7-2 and TRBJ1-2; 7 nucleotides agree with TRBD1. The germline V gene has CDR1 SGHTA and CDR2 FQGNSA. V gave up 6 bases and J gave up 3 bases; unmatched junction bases: 16. The CDR3 length is 17 residues. CDR3 residues: CASRIRGQAFPYYGYTF. DNA for the CDR3: TGTGCCAGCAGAATAAGGGGGCAAGCATTTCCGTACTATGGCTACACCTTC.

The chain recombines TRBV5-1 with TRBJ1-3; D gene unclear. Trimming shortened V by 4 bases and J by 2 bases, and 4 bases separated the two germline ends. The germline V gene has CDR1 SGHRS and CDR2 YFSETQ. The CDR3 loop spans 12 amino acids. The CDR3 DNA reads as TGCGCCAGCAGCCCGCCTGGAAACACCATATATTTT. Its translation: CASSPPGNTIYF.

This clone was found many times. The V and J genes are TRBV5-4 and TRBJ1-2; 10 nucleotides match TRBD1. CDR3 size: 16 residues. V dropped 4 bases and J dropped 2; count of bases not matched to a gene: 8. CDR1 is SGHNT, CDR2 YYREEE, per germline (reference sequence). The CDR3 DNA follows: TGTGCCAGCAGCCCGCTGACAGGGGGCAGGAACTATGGCTACACCTTC. Translating gives CASSPLTGGRNYGYTF.

The rearrangement links TRBV9 to TRBJ1-2; D ambiguous. The CDR3 extends over 12 amino acids. Germline lookup yields CDR1 SGDLS and CDR2 YYNGEE. Deletions cut 0 bases from V and 7 bases from J, with 7 bases between. DNA for the CDR3: TGTGCCAGCAGCGTAGCCGGCGGTGGCTACACCTTC. It is translated as CASSVAGGGYTF.

This chain links TRBV10-2 with TRBJ1-4, with D possibly being TRBD1 (5 bases). This CDR3 has 16 residues. Germline lookup yields CDR1 WSHSY and CDR2 SAAADI. The ends were cut back, 0 bases at V and 1 base at J, with 9 bases in the middle. The CDR3, as DNA: TGCGCCAGCAGTGAGTCATTGGGGGTAACTAATGAAAAACTGTTTTTT. Its translation is CASSESLGVTNEKLFF.

The chain is built from TRBV27 and TRBJ2-6; 8 nucleotides agree with TRBD1. With 6 bases clipped from V and 0 bases from J, the junction kept 13 bases outside the gene matches. This CDR3 is 19 amino acids long. Germline V CDR1 and CDR2: MNHEY, SMNVEV (reference sequence). The CDR3 sequence: CASRLGQGTPISGANVLTF. Written as DNA, the CDR3 is TGTGCCAGCAGGCTCGGACAGGGAACCCCAATCTCTGGGGCCAACGTCCTGACTTTC.

The CDR3 loop reads CSVEGLLGGRTYEQYF. The CDR3 bases are TGCAGCGTTGAAGGTCTTCTCGGGGGGCGAACCTACGAGCAGTACTTC. V and J are TRBV29-1 and TRBJ2-7, with D perhaps TRBD2 (7 bases). The CDR3 contains 16 residues. The V and J ends lost 1 base and 2 bases respectively, with 18 bases between them. Germline lookup yields CDR1 SQVTM and CDR2 ANQGSEA.

V gene TRBV2 combines with J gene TRBJ2-7, with D unresolved. CDR1 and CDR2 (germline): SNHLY, FYNNEI. The CDR3 has 13 amino acids. V was cut by 5 bases and J by 7 bases, with 15 bases left in between. The CDR3 sequence: CASSYFPGREQYF. DNA of the CDR3: TGTGCCAGCAGTTACTTCCCGGGTCGGGAGCAGTACTTC.

The J gene is TRBJ1-2, the V gene TRBV28; D possibly corresponds to TRBD1 (6 bases). The CDR3 loop spans 13 amino acids. V gave up 3 bases and J gave up 5 bases, with 10 bases separating them. Germline CDR1 and CDR2: MDHEN and SYDVKM. The chain's CDR3 is CASSLGAAYGYTF. In DNA form, the CDR3 reads TGTGCCAGCAGTTTGGGGGCAGCTTATGGCTACACCTTC.

V and J are TRBV11-2 and TRBJ1-6, with a tentative D call TRBD1 (5 bases). V was shortened by 4 bases and J by 6 bases, with 13 bases between the two germline ends. CDR1 is SGHAT and CDR2 is FQNNGV in the germline V gene. The CDR3 has 15 amino acids. The CDR3 sequence: CASSSQDNLNSPLHF. CDR3 DNA: TGTGCCAGCAGCTCACAGGATAACCTTAATTCACCCCTCCACTTT.

This sequence joins TRBV15 and TRBJ1-2, with D tentatively TRBD1 (6 bases). Germline V gives CDR1 LNHNV, CDR2 YYDKDF (reference sequence). This CDR3 contains 15 residues. Trimming removed 0 bases at V and 4 bases at J, with 12 bases between. The CDR3 loop reads CATSRDLQGPYGYTF. Written as DNA, the CDR3 is TGTGCCACCAGCAGAGATCTCCAGGGGCCCTATGGCTACACCTTC.

This clone is a singleton in its sample. The J gene is TRBJ2-1, the V gene TRBV4-1; no clear D. The CDR3 runs to 16 residues. Germline V CDR1 and CDR2: MGHRA, YSYEKL. The V gene lost 0 bases and the J gene lost 0 bases, with 9 bases spanning the gap. In DNA form, the CDR3 reads TGCGCCAGCAGCCAAGACGGGCCGAGCTCCTACAATGAGCAGTTCTTC. It encodes CASSQDGPSSYNEQFF.

This chain connects TRBV9 to TRBJ2-5; D remains unclear. Trimming removed 2 bases at V and 3 bases at J, with 8 bases between. The length of the CDR3 is 13 residues. Germline values: CDR1 SGDLS, CDR2 YYNGEE. This CDR3 is CASSVGRKETQYF. CDR3 nucleotide sequence: TGTGCCAGCAGCGTGGGTCGCAAAGAGACCCAGTACTTC.

This chain connects TRBV6-1 to TRBJ1-5; D unclear. The CDR3 extends over 14 amino acids. CDR1 is MNHNS and CDR2 is SASEGT in the germline V gene. V lost 2 bases and J 7 bases, leaving 12 bases between the germline ends. CDR3 in amino acids: CASSETGVGQPQHF. The CDR3 coding sequence is TGTGCCAGCAGTGAAACTGGGGTGGGACAGCCCCAGCATTTT.

The rearrangement uses TRBV9 and TRBJ2-5; a weak D match, TRBD2 (6 bases). In germline, CDR1 is SGDLS, CDR2 YYNGEE. V lost 4 bases to trimming and J lost 5 bases, with 21 bases between them. There are 16 residues in the CDR3. CDR3 sequence reads: CASSQRGGAPGETQYF. In DNA, the CDR3 is TGTGCCAGCAGCCAGCGTGGCGGGGCCCCAGGGGAGACCCAGTACTTC.

Of note for this clone: Germline is not matched at one junction end, which may reflect a read error. The chain couples TRBV3-1 (or the pseudogene TRBV3-2) to TRBJ1-1; possibly TRBD1 for D (5 bases). CDR3 length: 14 amino acids. The V gene's germline CDR1 is LGHDT and CDR2 YNNKEL (reference sequence). The CDR3 sequence is CASSQGGWYTEVFF. The CDR3 nucleotides are TGTGCCAGCAGCCAAGGGGGCTGGTACACTGAAGTTTTCTTT.

The J gene is TRBJ2-3, the V gene TRBV6-1; no clear D. Trimming took off 2 bases at V and 2 bases at J, with 8 bases between the two ends. Germline V CDR1 and CDR2: MNHNS, SASEGT. This CDR3 comprises 14 residues. This CDR3 is CASSESGPTDTQYF. The CDR3 DNA follows: TGTGCCAGCAGTGAAAGTGGGCCCACAGATACGCAGTATTTT.

The chain combines TRBV3-1 (or the pseudogene TRBV3-2) with TRBJ2-1; D not resolved. The CDR3 runs 16 residues. Trimming left V 0 bases short and J 7 bases short, with 16 bases between. CDR1 LGHDT and CDR2 YNNKEL come from the germline V gene (reference sequence). The CDR3 nucleotides read TGTGCCAGCAGCCAAGATTATGGGCGAGTAACGAATGAGCAGTTCTTC. Its protein is CASSQDYGRVTNEQFF.

The chain employs TRBV7-3 and TRBJ1-5, with a weak D call TRBD1 (6 bases). This CDR3 contains 19 residues. CDR1 SGHTA and CDR2 FQGTGA come from the germline V gene. With 1 base removed from V and 0 bases from J, the gap between germline ends came to 19 bases. DNA of the CDR3: TGTGCCAGCAGCTTAAACACGTCGGGGGGCCCTTATAGCAATCAGCCCCAGCATTTT. It codes for CASSLNTSGGPYSNQPQHF.

The chain uses TRBV6-2 or TRBV6-3 and TRBJ1-2; a possible D gene is TRBD1 (5 bases). The CDR3 is made up of 12 amino acids. V was clipped by 6 bases and J by 6 bases, with 11 bases between them. Looked up from germline, CDR1 is MNHEY and CDR2 is SVGEGT. The CDR3 coding sequence is TGTGCCAGCAGCTTAAAGGGGAATGGCTACACCTTC. Protein product: CASSLKGNGYTF.

This chain uses TRBV4-3 with TRBJ2-2, with 9 bases that match TRBD2. This CDR3 is built from 16 residues. The germline CDR1 and CDR2 sequences are LGHNA and YSLEER. With V trimmed by 1 base and J by 0 bases, 0 bases remained unmatched. The CDR3 protein is CASSQGGGANTGELFF. The DNA for the CDR3 is TGCGCCAGCAGCCAAGGCGGGGGGGCGAACACCGGGGAGCTGTTTTTT.

This clone was observed once. V usage is TRBV27 and J usage is TRBJ2-7; D is unclear. The CDR3 loop spans 14 amino acids. Per the germline V gene, CDR1 is MNHEY and CDR2 is SMNVEV (reference sequence). Trimming shortened V by 6 bases and J by 6 bases, and 18 bases separated the two germline ends. CDR3 DNA sequence: TGTGCCAGCAGAGTCATCCCCAGCTCCGGCGAGCAGTACTTC. It encodes CASRVIPSSGEQYF.

The chain links TRBV5-1 to TRBJ2-2; D unresolved. Deletions cut 2 bases from V and 1 base from J, with 6 bases between. CDR3 length: 14 amino acids. CDR1 and CDR2 from the germline V gene are SGHRS and YFSETQ. CDR3 region: CASSFFGNTGELFF. The CDR3 DNA sequence: TGCGCCAGCAGCTTTTTTGGGAACACCGGGGAGCTGTTTTTT.

The V gene is TRBV7-9, the J gene TRBJ1-6, with 7 bases fitting TRBD1. Losses at the gene ends were 3 bases for V and 13 bases for J; bases not matched to a gene: 6. The V gene's germline CDR1 is SEHNR and CDR2 FQNEAQ (reference sequence). The length of the CDR3 is 13 residues. The CDR3 sequence is CASSFVQGSPLHF. CDR3 nucleotides: TGTGCCAGCAGCTTTGTACAGGGGTCCCCCCTCCACTTT.

The chain joins TRBV7-2 to TRBJ1-1; 7 bases match TRBD1. This CDR3 contains 14 residues. The J segment lost 3 bases and the V segment lost 3 bases, leaving 4 bases of the junction unmatched. Germline V gene sequence: CDR1 SGHTA, CDR2 FQGNSA. CDR3 DNA sequence: TGTGCCAGCAGCTTGACAGGGTTTGACACTGAAGCTTTCTTT. Its translation: CASSLTGFDTEAFF.

This chain links TRBV5-4 with TRBJ2-7, with 10 bases identical to TRBD2. The CDR3 consists of 15 residues. J lost 5 bases, V lost 4 bases, and 9 bases had no gene match. Germline CDR1 SGHNT, CDR2 YYREEE (reference sequence). The CDR3 sequence: CASSPGTSEGDEQYF. In DNA form, the CDR3 reads TGTGCCAGCAGCCCCGGGACTAGCGAGGGGGACGAGCAGTACTTC.